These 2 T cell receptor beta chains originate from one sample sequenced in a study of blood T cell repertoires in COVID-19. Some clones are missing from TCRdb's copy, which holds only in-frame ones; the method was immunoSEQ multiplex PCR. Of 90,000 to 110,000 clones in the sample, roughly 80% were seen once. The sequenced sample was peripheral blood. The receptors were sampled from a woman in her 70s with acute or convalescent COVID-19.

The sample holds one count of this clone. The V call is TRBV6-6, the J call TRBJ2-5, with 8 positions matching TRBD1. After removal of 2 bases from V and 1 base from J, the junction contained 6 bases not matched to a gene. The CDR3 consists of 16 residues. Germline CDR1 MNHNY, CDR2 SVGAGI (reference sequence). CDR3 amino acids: CASSYPDRGSQETQYF. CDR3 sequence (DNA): TGTGCCAGCAGTTACCCCGACAGGGGCTCCCAAGAGACCCAGTACTTC.

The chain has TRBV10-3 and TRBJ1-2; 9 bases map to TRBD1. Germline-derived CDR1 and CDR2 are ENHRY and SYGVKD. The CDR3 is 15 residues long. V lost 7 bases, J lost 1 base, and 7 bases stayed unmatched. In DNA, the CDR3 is TGTGCCATCATCGAGTGGACAGGGGTTAACTATGGCTACACCTTC. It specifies CAIIEWTGVNYGYTF.